This TCR beta chain appears in the sequencing data of a study of cytomegalovirus exposure and HLA in healthy donors. Study information: Earlier results showed approximately 110 million unique TCR beta sequences derived from 150 million to 200 million T cells. Notes on the study in general: The authors enumerated some 170 TCR beta chains as linked to cytomegalovirus. In a later analysis, at a false discovery rate of 0.05, 17,000 or so TCR beta sequences matched HLA alleles.

The study ran its PCR with 60 Vbeta and 13 Jbeta primers. The data were produced by immunoSEQ multiplex PCR, yet TCRdb's version contains in-frame clones alone and is incomplete. The top ten hold 4.2% of the sample, which has 100,000 to 130,000 clones, 77% seen once. With respect to this clone: Its antigen is unknown.

The CDR3 contains 15 residues. Germline V lookup: CDR1 MGHRA, CDR2 YSYEKL. The germline V and J ends were trimmed by 3 bases and 3 bases, with 13 bases remaining between them. This clonotype was obtained from a male donor in good health and CMV-seronegative. The sequenced material came from PBMCs. The chain joins TRBV4-1 to TRBJ2-3; D is uncertain. The CDR3 spells CASSHERGATDTQYF. The CDR3 DNA reads TGCGCCAGCAGCCACGAGCGAGGCGCTACAGATACGCAGTATTTT.